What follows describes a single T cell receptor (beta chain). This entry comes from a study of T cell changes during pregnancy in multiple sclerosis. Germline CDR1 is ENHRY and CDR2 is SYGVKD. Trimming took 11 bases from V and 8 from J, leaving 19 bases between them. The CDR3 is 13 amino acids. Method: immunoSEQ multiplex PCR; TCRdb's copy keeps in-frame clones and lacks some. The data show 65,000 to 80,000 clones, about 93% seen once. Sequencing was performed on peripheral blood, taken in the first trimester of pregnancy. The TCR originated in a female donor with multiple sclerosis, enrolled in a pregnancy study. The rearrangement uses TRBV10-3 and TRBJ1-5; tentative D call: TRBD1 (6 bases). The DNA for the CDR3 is TGTGCCTCCCAAGGGGGGGGCAGGGAGCCCCAGCATTTT. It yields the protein CASQGGGREPQHF.